This entry features one TCR beta chain sequence. Its antigen is as yet unknown. The data are from a study of T cells in localized non-small cell lung cancer. Overall study results and limits: Highest T cell clonality was seen in uninvolved adjacent lung, surpassing that measured in tumor. Within adjacent lung there appeared a median around 55 of the top 100 tumor clones. Elevated circulating T cell density in blood was associated with longer overall survival. Since sequencing was restricted to only one region of the tumor, intratumor heterogeneity remains a possibility.

TCRdb's table, derived via immunoSEQ multiplex PCR, lists solely in-frame clones and lacks some. This sample has 86,000 or so clones; 84% occur once, and the top ten carry approximately 2.5%. CDR1 and CDR2 (germline): SQVTM, ANQGSEA. The V gene lost 2 bases and the J gene lost 0 bases, with 11 bases spanning the gap. The CDR3 consists of 14 residues. This chain connects TRBV29-1 to TRBJ2-7; D is perhaps TRBD1 or TRBD2 (5 bases each). The sequence was collected from a man aged 40-75 years with stage I lung adenocarcinoma. Source: peripheral blood, taken before any cancer treatment. DNA of the CDR3: TGCAGCGTTGAAAGGGACGGCAACTCCTACGAGCAGTACTTC. It codes for CSVERDGNSYEQYF.